One and the same sample provided the 23 T cell receptor beta chains below, sequenced in a study of T cell repertoires in cytomegalovirus infection. No antigen has been assigned to these receptors. One entry per CDR3 protein results from TCRdb running MiXCR on the reads. The repertoire holds 550,000 to 700,000 distinct CDR3 sequences, about 39% seen once, with 48% in the top ten. Sequenced material: cultured PBMCs, taken from culture after CMV antigen stimulation. The receptors originated from a human donor in good health (CMV status not recorded). Some clones in this sample may be carry-over from other donors' samples.

The V and J genes are TRBV2 and TRBJ2-3; D not certain. The CDR3 runs to 13 residues. Germline CDR1 reads SNHLY; CDR2 reads FYNNEI. V lost 8 bases, J lost 7 bases, and 16 bases lay in between. CDR3 protein: CASRWELQNTQYF. CDR3 nucleotides: TGTGCCAGCCGGTGGGAACTTCAAAATACGCAGTATTTT.

V gene TRBV10-3 combines with J gene TRBJ2-7; 12 bases map to TRBD2. With 8 bases clipped from V and 5 bases from J, the junction kept 4 bases outside the gene matches. The V gene's germline CDR1 is ENHRY and CDR2 SYGVKD. CDR3 length equals 13 residues. The CDR3: CAIGASGGDEQYF. As DNA, the CDR3 is TGTGCCATCGGGGCTAGCGGGGGGGACGAGCAGTACTTC.

This clonotype was picked up a small number of times. The rearrangement links TRBV29-1 to TRBJ1-2; D gene unclear. From germline, CDR1 is SQVTM and CDR2 ANQGSEA. Trimming pared 0 bases from V and 8 bases from J, leaving 13 bases between. The CDR3 covers 13 residues. The CDR3 DNA reads TGCAGCGTTGAAGAGACCGCCGGTGCAGGCTACACCTTC. Its translation is CSVEETAGAGYTF.

V usage is TRBV6-6 and J usage is TRBJ1-5, with D uncertain. The CDR3 covers 14 residues. CDR1 is MNHNY and CDR2 is SVGAGI in the germline V gene (reference sequence). Trimming removed 5 bases from V and 0 bases from J, with 8 bases in between. CDR3 residues: CASSNSYSNQPQHF. In nucleotides, the CDR3 is TGTGCCAGCAGTAACAGCTATAGCAATCAGCCCCAGCATTTT.

The CDR3: CASSIGARHNEQFF. The CDR3 nucleotides read TGTGCCAGTAGTATAGGTGCCCGGCACAATGAGCAGTTCTTC. V is TRBV19 and J is TRBJ2-1; D gene unclear. Germline V gene data show CDR1 as LNHDA and CDR2 as SQIVND (reference sequence). Trimming took 1 base from V and 5 from J, leaving 9 bases between them. This CDR3 is built from 14 residues.

The V and J genes are TRBV7-2 and TRBJ1-2; D is unresolved. The CDR3 runs 17 residues. The germline V gene encodes CDR1 SGHTA and CDR2 FQGNSA. Trimming stripped 1 base from V and 8 bases from J, with 23 bases between. In DNA form, the CDR3 reads TGTGCCAGCAGCTTAGGATTTGATCGGACGGGAGGTCGGGGCTACACCTTC. Amino acid sequence: CASSLGFDRTGGRGYTF.

This chain joins TRBV12-5 and TRBJ2-3; D tentatively fits TRBD1 or TRBD2 (5 bases each). CDR3 size: 16 residues. V lost 5 bases and J lost 0, with 15 bases in between. Germline CDR1 is LGHNT and CDR2 is FRNRAP. CDR3 sequence (DNA): TGTGCTAGTGGTCCCCCCGGGGCCACTAGCACAGATACGCAGTATTTT. The encoded protein is CASGPPGATSTDTQYF.

This clonotype was picked up a small number of times. The V call is TRBV7-6, the J call TRBJ2-2; a possible D gene is TRBD2 (6 bases). Trimming took 0 bases from V and 2 from J, leaving 10 bases between them. The CDR3 sequence is 16 residues long. Per germline, CDR1 SGHVS and CDR2 FNYEAQ. CDR3 coding DNA: TGTGCCAGCAGCTTAGCGCGGGGTCACAACACCGGGGAGCTGTTTTTT. Protein sequence: CASSLARGHNTGELFF.

This clonotype was detected a few times. The genes are TRBV7-2 and TRBJ1-2, with D hard to call. CDR1 and CDR2 from the germline V gene are SGHTA and FQGNSA. The germline V and J ends were trimmed by 0 bases and 5 bases, with 13 bases remaining between them. The CDR3 spans 15 residues. Written as DNA, the CDR3 is TGTGCCAGCAGCTTAGCGCACAGTATTATATATGGCTACACCTTC. It specifies CASSLAHSIIYGYTF. Looking up the rest from reference TRBV7-2 and TRBJ1-2 gives the full variable domain: GAGVSQSPSNKVTEKGKDVELRCDPISGHTALYWYRQSLGQGLEFLIYFQGNSAPDKSGLPSDRFSAERTGGSVSTLTIQRTQQEDSAVYLCASSLAHSIIYGYTFGSGTRLTVV.

This clonotype has more than one count but fewer than ten. V and J are TRBV7-8 and TRBJ2-4; 7 bases agree with TRBD1. Germline V gene lookup returns CDR1 SGHVS and CDR2 FQNEAQ. The J segment lost 9 bases and the V segment lost 1 base, leaving 6 bases of the junction unmatched. The CDR3 length is 14 residues. Here the CDR3 DNA reads TGTGCCAGCAGCTTAGAGGACAGGCAAGGCATTCAGTACTTC. As protein: CASSLEDRQGIQYF.

The chain links TRBV15 to TRBJ2-1; D is tentatively TRBD1 or TRBD2 (5 bases each). CDR1 and CDR2 (germline): LNHNV, YYDKDF (reference sequence). The CDR3 runs to 15 residues. The V end was cut by 0 bases, the J end by 4 bases, with 10 bases between. The CDR3: CATSRDLGEYNEQFF. CDR3 sequence (DNA): TGTGCCACCAGCAGAGATTTGGGGGAGTACAATGAGCAGTTCTTC.

The chain couples TRBV25-1 to TRBJ2-4, with TRBD1 matching over 10 bases. This CDR3 region has 18 residues. The germline gives CDR1 MGHDK, CDR2 SYGVNS. With 3 bases clipped from V and 0 bases from J, the junction kept 8 bases outside the gene matches. In nucleotides, the CDR3 is TGTGCCAGCAGTGAGCCGGGACAGGGGCAATCAGCCAAAAACATTCAGTACTTC. It yields the protein CASSEPGQGQSAKNIQYF.

The J gene is TRBJ1-1, the V gene TRBV6-1, with D perhaps matching TRBD1 (6 bases). The V gene lost 8 bases and the J gene lost 4 bases, with 14 bases spanning the gap. The CDR3 sequence is 13 residues long. Germline lookup yields CDR1 MNHNS and CDR2 SASEGT. CDR3 sequence reads: CASSRTDFTEAFF. The CDR3 region has the DNA TGTGCCAGCTCCAGGACAGATTTCACTGAAGCTTTCTTT.

For this clonotype: A read error may be the cause here, since a much bigger clone is one base away. The chain combines TRBV7-2 with TRBJ2-3; no firm D call. CDR1 is SGHTA, CDR2 FQGNSA, per germline. This CDR3 region has 14 residues. The DNA for the CDR3 is TGTGCCAGCAGCCAGGACCACAGCATAGATACGCAGTATTTT. Protein: CASSQDHSIDTQYF.

This clonotype was seen a few times. The V call is TRBV7-2, the J call TRBJ2-1, with unresolved D. CDR1 and CDR2 from the germline V gene are SGHTA and FQGNSA. CDR3 length equals 15 residues. The V and J ends lost 1 base and 4 bases respectively, with 11 bases between them. DNA of the CDR3: TGTGCCAGCAGCTTAGGTGGGCTTACTTACAATGAGCAGTTCTTC. It encodes CASSLGGLTYNEQFF.

This clonotype turned up a few times. J is TRBJ2-7 and V is TRBV6-1; D may be TRBD2 (5 bases). The CDR3 is made up of 13 amino acids. V lost 1 base and J lost 2, with 6 bases in between. Germline loops: CDR1 MNHNS, CDR2 SASEGT. CDR3: CASSEGGPYEQYF. Here the CDR3 DNA reads TGTGCCAGCAGTGAAGGAGGGCCCTACGAGCAGTACTTC.

This clonotype has a count of ten or more. The chain employs TRBV7-9 and TRBJ2-3; 11 bases are a match to TRBD2. V lost 1 base, J lost 1 base, and 1 base stayed unmatched. This CDR3 region has 16 residues. Per germline, CDR1 SEHNR and CDR2 FQNEAQ (reference sequence). DNA for the CDR3: TGTGCCAGCAGCTTAGGACTAGCGGGACGCACAGATACGCAGTATTTT. It specifies CASSLGLAGRTDTQYF.

V and J are TRBV19 and TRBJ2-7, with 8 nucleotides matching TRBD1. J lost 5 bases, V lost 7 bases, and 13 bases had no gene match. The germline V gene has CDR1 LNHDA and CDR2 SQIVND (reference sequence). This CDR3 has 15 residues. The chain's CDR3 is CASKTTGGWVDEQYF. CDR3 DNA sequence: TGTGCCAGTAAAACAACAGGGGGGTGGGTCGACGAGCAGTACTTC.

This clonotype was observed a handful of times. The rearrangement uses TRBV12-3 or TRBV12-4 and TRBJ2-4, with TRBD1 identical over 10 bases. After removal of 6 bases from V and 8 bases from J, the junction contained 10 bases not matched to a gene. The CDR3 loop spans 15 amino acids. DNA for the CDR3: TGTGCCAGCAGCCGCCGACAGGGGGCTAGTGACATTCAGTACTTC. This translates into CASSRRQGASDIQYF.

This clonotype was picked up a small number of times. The J gene is TRBJ2-7, the V gene TRBV7-2, with TRBD1 matching over 7 bases. The germline gives CDR1 SGHTA, CDR2 FQGNSA. The V gene end was trimmed by 4 bases and the J gene end by 0 bases; junction bases not matched to a gene: 6. The CDR3 is 15 amino acids. The CDR3 loop is CASSSQTGSSYEQYF. The CDR3 DNA reads TGTGCCAGCAGCTCACAGACAGGGTCCTCCTACGAGCAGTACTTC. The full variable domain, its missing parts supplied by reference TRBV7-2 and TRBJ2-7, is GAGVSQSPSNKVTEKGKDVELRCDPISGHTALYWYRQSLGQGLEFLIYFQGNSAPDKSGLPSDRFSAERTGGSVSTLTIQRTQQEDSAVYLCASSSQTGSSYEQYFGPGTRLTVT.

This clonotype came up a few times. The chain has TRBV7-2 and TRBJ2-1; 7 bases agree with TRBD2. CDR3 size: 16 residues. Germline V gene sequence: CDR1 SGHTA, CDR2 FQGNSA. Trimming at V came to 1 base and at J to 3 bases, leaving 6 bases not matched to a gene. The CDR3 nucleotides are TGTGCCAGCAGCTTAGGCCCTAGCGGCAGCTACAATGAGCAGTTCTTC. As protein: CASSLGPSGSYNEQFF.

This clonotype was detected a few times. The chain couples TRBV6-1 to TRBJ2-1, with TRBD2 identical over 12 bases. V shed 6 bases, J shed 8 bases, and the junction held 14 bases outside the gene matches. The CDR3 consists of 17 residues. The germline V gene has CDR1 MNHNS and CDR2 SASEGT. CDR3 region: CASSRRTSGIGWDEQFF. The CDR3 DNA is TGTGCCAGCAGCCGCAGGACTAGCGGGATAGGGTGGGATGAGCAGTTCTTC.

The chain employs TRBV7-8 and TRBJ2-4; 16 bases fit TRBD2. Germline V CDR1 and CDR2: SGHVS, FQNEAQ. Unmatched junction bases numbered 7, after V lost 4 bases and J lost 1 base. The CDR3 runs to 19 residues. CDR3 sequence (DNA): TGTGCCAGCAGCTCGGGACTAGCGGGGGGGCGTTGGGCCAAAAACATTCAGTACTTC. It specifies CASSSGLAGGRWAKNIQYF.